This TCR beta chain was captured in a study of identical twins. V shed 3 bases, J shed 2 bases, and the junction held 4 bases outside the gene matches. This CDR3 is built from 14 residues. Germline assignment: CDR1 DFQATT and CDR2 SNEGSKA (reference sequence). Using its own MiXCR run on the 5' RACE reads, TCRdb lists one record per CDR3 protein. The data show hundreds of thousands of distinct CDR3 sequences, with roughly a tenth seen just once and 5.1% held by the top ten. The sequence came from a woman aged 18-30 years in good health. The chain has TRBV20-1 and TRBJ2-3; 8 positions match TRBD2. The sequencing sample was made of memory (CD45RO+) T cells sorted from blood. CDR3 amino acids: CSARPAGVTDTQYF. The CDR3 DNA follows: TGCAGTGCTAGGCCAGCGGGGGTCACAGATACGCAGTATTTT.